Sequencing of this T cell receptor beta chain was carried out in a study of cytomegalovirus exposure and HLA in healthy donors. General observations from the study: Across HLA loci, a later analysis found differing TCR association rates, with DRB1 most and HLA-C fewest. A later analysis linked about 17,000 TCR beta sequences to HLA alleles at 0.05 false discovery rate. The classifier, whose performance was assessed in both the original and validation cohorts, reportedly diagnosed cytomegalovirus status with high specificity and sensitivity. About 87% or about 30% of the time was how often most TCR beta V segments were productive, according to an earlier analysis.

Germline CDR1 reads LGHNA; CDR2 reads YNFKEQ. This CDR3 has 15 amino acids. Trimming stripped 0 bases from V and 3 bases from J, with 11 bases between. The primer mix had 60 Vbeta and 13 Jbeta primers. TCRdb keeps only in-frame clones here, not all; method: immunoSEQ multiplex PCR. The top ten hold approximately 3% of the sample, which has some 87,000 clones, 65% to 80% seen once. Notes on this clone: Its matching antigen is unknown.

Material: PBMCs. V usage is TRBV4-2 and J usage is TRBJ1-2; the D is unclear. This receptor was taken from a man younger than 45 in good health and CMV-seronegative. CDR3 sequence: CASSQDPGKDYGYTF. The CDR3, as DNA: TGTGCCAGCAGCCAAGATCCGGGAAAAGACTATGGCTACACCTTC.